Presented here are 10 T cell receptor beta chains from one specimen sequenced in a study of metastatic and nonmetastatic thyroid tumors. Thyroid surgery was performed in patients who had received no treatment beforehand. MiXCR was used by TCRdb to re-call the PCR reads. The table shows about 59,000 clones, with about 16% occurring only once. Sequencing was carried out using blood. The receptors were sampled from a male donor with papillary thyroid cancer or a benign thyroid nodule (not recorded which). Some clones in this sample may be carry-over from other donors' samples.

In its sample, this clone ranks as medium-sized. The rearrangement links TRBV28 to TRBJ1-1; 7 nucleotides line up with TRBD1. Trimming at V came to 6 bases and at J to 4 bases, leaving 20 bases not matched to a gene. This CDR3 has 18 amino acids. Per germline, CDR1 MDHEN and CDR2 SYDVKM. CDR3 in amino acids: CASSLPRRQGSVSTEAFF. CDR3 DNA: TGTGCCAGCAGCCTACCAAGGAGACAGGGAAGTGTTTCCACTGAAGCTTTCTTT.

This clone has just a few counts. This sequence joins TRBV29-1 and TRBJ2-2, with 8 bases fitting TRBD2. The CDR3 totals 15 residues. CDR1 SQVTM and CDR2 ANQGSEA come from the germline V gene. J lost 5 bases, V lost 6 bases, and 11 bases had no gene match. The CDR3 DNA reads TGCAGCGTGGAAATAGCGGGGAGCCGGACCGGGGAGCTGTTTTTT. Protein: CSVEIAGSRTGELFF.

This clone was picked up many times. The chain uses TRBV30 and TRBJ1-1; D unclear. The CDR3 contains 12 residues. Trimming took off 3 bases at V and 2 bases at J, with 7 bases between the two ends. The germline CDR1 and CDR2 sequences are GTSNPN and SVGIG (reference sequence). CDR3 protein: CAWSATNTEAFF. CDR3 bases: TGTGCCTGGAGCGCCACAAACACTGAAGCTTTCTTT.

This clone was counted a few times. One base away lies a much larger clone, so this may be a sequencing read error. The same CDR3 arises from other DNA sequences in this sample as well. This chain uses TRBV2 with TRBJ2-6, with 9 bases fitting TRBD1. J was trimmed by 4 bases and V by 4 bases; bases with no gene match: 5. The germline V gene encodes CDR1 SNHLY and CDR2 FYNNEI. This CDR3 has 16 amino acids. The CDR3 DNA sequence: TGTGCCAGCAGTGCTGGACAGGGGTCAGGGGCCAACGTCCTGACTTTC. Its translation is CASSAGQGSGANVLTF.

This clone was seen ten or more times. This specimen includes other DNA sequences encoding the same CDR3. The J gene is TRBJ1-6, the V gene TRBV9; 7 nucleotides agree with TRBD1. The length of the CDR3 is 15 residues. V lost 2 bases to trimming and J lost 8 bases; unmatched junction nucleotides: 7. The V gene's germline CDR1 is SGDLS and CDR2 YYNGEE. The CDR3 protein is CASSVDGQVDSPLHF. CDR3 sequence (DNA): TGTGCCAGCAGCGTTGATGGACAGGTAGATTCACCCCTCCACTTT.

This clone was seen ten or more times. V gene TRBV20-1 combines with J gene TRBJ2-1, with 7 bases that match TRBD2. The CDR3 totals 14 residues. The V gene's germline CDR1 is DFQATT and CDR2 SNEGSKA (reference sequence). V shed 6 bases, J shed 1 base, and the junction held 6 bases outside the gene matches. The CDR3 sequence: CSALLARSYNEQFF. In DNA, the CDR3 is TGCAGTGCCTTACTAGCGAGATCCTACAATGAGCAGTTCTTC.

Turning to this clone: The germline gene is not matched at one end of the junction; a read error may be the cause. The V and J genes are TRBV5-6 and TRBJ2-7; D is possibly TRBD1 or TRBD2 (5 bases each). This CDR3 has 15 residues. Germline V gene lookup returns CDR1 SGHDT and CDR2 YYEEEE. This CDR3 is CASSLAAWGWDEKYF. CDR3 nucleotide sequence: TGTGCAAGCAGCTTGGCGGCGTGGGGATGGGACGAGAAGTACTTC.

Details on this clone: Within the sample, other DNA sequences also encode this same CDR3. The chain combines TRBV7-2 with TRBJ2-7; 14 nucleotides match TRBD2. V lost 4 bases and J lost 7; bases outside the gene matches: 6. Germline CDR1 reads SGHTA; CDR2 reads FQGNSA. The CDR3 has 15 amino acids. This CDR3 is CASSSGLAGGGEQYF. The CDR3 DNA follows: TGTGCCAGCAGCTCAGGACTAGCGGGGGGTGGTGAGCAGTACTTC.

This clone has ten or more counts. This CDR3 is also generated by other DNA sequences in the sample. The chain recombines TRBV28 with TRBJ1-4, with D possibly TRBD1 on 5 matching bases. V lost 7 bases and J lost 4, with 16 bases in between. CDR1 MDHEN and CDR2 SYDVKM come from the germline V gene. This CDR3 region has 15 residues. The CDR3 DNA is TGTGCCAGCACCCTGATCCAGGGAAATAATGAAAAACTGTTTTTT. Its translation is CASTLIQGNNEKLFF.

Many counts were recorded for this clone. The rearrangement joins TRBV30 to TRBJ1-6; no clear D gene. The CDR3 spans 16 residues. Looked up from germline, CDR1 is GTSNPN and CDR2 is SVGIG (reference sequence). Trimming removed 8 bases from V and 14 bases from J, with 31 bases in between. CDR3 bases: TGTGCCAGGCCGTCCCCCGAACCGCGTGTTCCAGCGGCCCTCCACTTT. As protein: CARPSPEPRVPAALHF.